This TCR beta chain came from a study of blood T cell repertoires in COVID-19. Study summary: PBMCs, B-cell-depleted T cells, or T cells were the source of the cDNA or gDNA that made up the material.

The table came from immunoSEQ multiplex PCR; TCRdb's copy has only in-frame clones and leaves some out. The sample carries roughly 500,000 clones, 80% to 90% recorded once. Individuals aged about 18 to 95 years were recruited from around 22 US areas. Two negative PCRs, clearance, or symptom resolution characterized the recovered Cohort 3 donors. The CDR3 spans 15 residues. V dropped 4 bases and J dropped 3; count of bases not matched to a gene: 6. Germline CDR1 reads SGDLS; CDR2 reads YYNGEE. Sequencing used PBMCs or T cells enriched from blood (not recorded which). This chain connects TRBV9 to TRBJ2-3, with 9 bases lining up with TRBD2. The receptor was isolated from an older woman who had recovered from COVID-19. The CDR3, as DNA: TGTGCCAGCAGCCGGCGGGGGGGCCGGACAGATACGCAGTATTTT. Translating it yields CASSRRGGRTDTQYF.